A single sample is the source of the 24 T cell receptor beta chains below, sequenced in a study of blood T cell repertoires in COVID-19. Assay: immunoSEQ multiplex PCR; the TCRdb copy retains only in-frame clones and omits some. The sample includes fewer than 150,000 clones, approximately 85% of them seen just once. The sequenced sample was peripheral blood. Every receptor here comes from a human donor in a cohort sampled during active COVID-19.

The chain links TRBV29-1 to TRBJ1-4; 9 positions match TRBD1. Germline CDR1 is SQVTM and CDR2 is ANQGSEA. This CDR3 spans 13 amino acids. The V gene end was trimmed by 4 bases and the J gene end by 5 bases; junction bases not matched to a gene: 2. The CDR3 here is CSVGGTGNEKLFF. The CDR3 DNA sequence: TGCAGCGTTGGGGGGACAGGGAATGAAAAACTGTTTTTT.

V gene TRBV19 combines with J gene TRBJ1-2, with 8 bases identical to TRBD1. The CDR3 covers 13 residues. Germline CDR1 is LNHDA and CDR2 is SQIVND (reference sequence). Trimming cost V 0 bases and J 8 bases; bases outside gene matches: 2. In DNA, the CDR3 is TGTGCCAGTAGTATAGACCGGACAGGGGGCTACACCTTC. Its translation: CASSIDRTGGYTF. Supplemented by reference TRBV19 and TRBJ1-2, the full variable domain reads DGGITQSPKYLFRKEGQNVTLSCEQNLNHDAMYWYRQDPGQGLRLIYYSQIVNDFQKGDIAEGYSVSREKKESFPLTVTSAQKNPTAFYLCASSIDRTGGYTFGSGTRLTVV.

This clone was recorded only once. CDR3 sequence (DNA): TGTGCCAGCAGTTTATTTTCAAATCAGCCCCAGCATTTT. Its protein is CASSLFSNQPQHF. J is TRBJ1-5 and V is TRBV27; D gene ambiguous. The CDR3 extends over 13 amino acids. CDR1 and CDR2 (germline): MNHEY, SMNVEV (reference sequence). Trimming left V 1 base short and J 4 bases short, with 5 bases between.

The genes are TRBV6-6 and TRBJ1-2; D gene uncertain. Deletions cut 0 bases from V and 2 bases from J, with 7 bases between. The CDR3 is 14 residues long. Germline assignment: CDR1 MNHNY and CDR2 SVGAGI (reference sequence). CDR3: CASSYSSRNYGYTF. CDR3 nucleotides: TGTGCCAGCAGTTACTCGTCCAGAAACTATGGCTACACCTTC.

The chain employs TRBV6-6 and TRBJ1-1, with D unresolved. The CDR3 is 16 residues long. V lost 5 bases, J lost 0 bases, and 16 bases lay in between. Germline V gene data show CDR1 as MNHNY and CDR2 as SVGAGI (reference sequence). DNA for the CDR3: TGTGCCAGCAGTCCCCACCCCCGGGGTTTGAACACTGAAGCTTTCTTT. As protein: CASSPHPRGLNTEAFF.

This clone has more than one count but fewer than ten. This sequence joins TRBV5-1 and TRBJ1-1; D possibly corresponds to TRBD1 (6 bases). The CDR3 has 15 amino acids. Germline V gives CDR1 SGHRS, CDR2 YFSETQ. The V end was cut by 0 bases, the J end by 0 bases, with 9 bases between. CDR3 protein: CASSLGGPLNTEAFF. The CDR3, as DNA: TGCGCCAGCAGCTTGGGGGGGCCCTTGAACACTGAAGCTTTCTTT.

The chain is built from TRBV5-6 and TRBJ2-1; weak D call: TRBD2 (7 bases). This CDR3 has 18 amino acids. The germline CDR1 and CDR2 sequences are SGHDT and YYEEEE. The ends were cut back, 0 bases at V and 0 bases at J, with 16 bases in the middle. CDR3 nucleotides: TGTGCCAGCAGCTTGGAAGTGGGGGGGCAGAGCTCCTACAATGAGCAGTTCTTC. It is translated as CASSLEVGGQSSYNEQFF.

The chain is built from TRBV27 and TRBJ2-2; 10 nucleotides match TRBD2. This CDR3 is 17 amino acids long. Germline V CDR1 and CDR2: MNHEY, SMNVEV (reference sequence). J was trimmed by 4 bases and V by 1 base; bases with no gene match: 6. CDR3 residues: CASSLFRTSGSTGELFF. Written as DNA, the CDR3 is TGTGCCAGCAGTTTATTTCGGACTAGCGGTTCCACCGGGGAGCTGTTTTTT.

V and J are TRBV10-2 and TRBJ2-7; 11 bases align to TRBD1. The ends lost 6 bases at V and 3 bases at J; junction bases unmatched: 4. Per the germline V gene, CDR1 is WSHSY and CDR2 is SAAADI. This CDR3 is built from 14 residues. In DNA, the CDR3 is TGCGCCAGCAGGGCCGGGACAGGGGGCTACGAGCAGTACGTC. Residues: CASRAGTGGYEQYV.

The chain is built from TRBV11-3 and TRBJ2-7; TRBD1 agrees at 8 bases. This CDR3 has 16 amino acids. Germline CDR1 reads SGHNT; CDR2 reads YENEEA. With V trimmed by 0 bases and J by 4 bases, 8 bases remained unmatched. CDR3 loop: CASSLDSRQGAYEQYV. DNA for the CDR3: TGTGCCAGCAGCTTAGATAGTAGGCAGGGGGCATACGAGCAGTACGTC.

V is TRBV6-2 or TRBV6-3 and J is TRBJ1-2; 10 nucleotides line up with TRBD1. The CDR3 sequence is 13 residues long. Germline CDR1 is MNHEY and CDR2 is SVGEGT. J lost 6 bases, V lost 5 bases, and 3 bases had no gene match. The CDR3 reads CASSPTGGHGYTF. DNA of the CDR3: TGTGCCAGCAGTCCGACAGGGGGCCATGGCTACACCTTC.

The chain couples TRBV6-5 to TRBJ2-7; 9 bases align to TRBD1. Germline V gene data show CDR1 as MNHEY and CDR2 as SVGAGI. The CDR3 is made up of 14 amino acids. The trim removed 4 bases at V and 4 bases at J, leaving 5 bases unmatched. The CDR3: CASSSGTGQYEQYV. The CDR3 DNA sequence: TGTGCCAGCAGTTCGGGGACAGGGCAATACGAGCAGTACGTC.

The rearrangement links TRBV7-9 to TRBJ2-1, with a tentative D call TRBD2 (6 bases). Germline V CDR1 and CDR2: SEHNR, FQNEAQ (reference sequence). Trimming left V 5 bases short and J 7 bases short, with 18 bases between. This CDR3 has 15 amino acids. CDR3 amino acids: CASSAPGTAMNEQFF. The CDR3 nucleotides read TGTGCCAGCAGCGCCCCCGGGACTGCTATGAATGAGCAGTTCTTC.

This chain links TRBV29-1 with TRBJ1-1; no clear D gene. The CDR3 length is 14 residues. Germline loops: CDR1 SQVTM, CDR2 ANQGSEA. Trimming took off 2 bases at V and 1 base at J, with 11 bases between the two ends. DNA of the CDR3: TGCAGCGTTGAATCCGAAAAGCAGAACACTGAAGCTTTCTTT. Translated, it gives CSVESEKQNTEAFF.

This chain connects TRBV7-9 to TRBJ2-3, with TRBD2 identical over 13 bases. V was pared by 5 bases and J by 6 bases, with 14 bases of the junction left unmatched. Per the germline V gene, CDR1 is SEHNR and CDR2 is FQNEAQ (reference sequence). CDR3 length: 18 amino acids. The CDR3 DNA follows: TGTGCCAGCAGCCCCGCCGGCGTACTAGCGGGGGGGACTGATACGCAGTATTTT. Its translation: CASSPAGVLAGGTDTQYF.

The rearrangement joins TRBV11-3 to TRBJ2-2, with 12 bases identical to TRBD2. The CDR3 consists of 16 residues. Germline CDR1 is SGHNT and CDR2 is YENEEA. The ends lost 5 bases at V and 5 bases at J; junction bases unmatched: 6. CDR3 coding DNA: TGTGCCAGCAGCCCCCTAGCGGGAGGGGTAACCGGGGAGCTGTTTTTT. Protein sequence: CASSPLAGGVTGELFF.

This chain connects TRBV5-1 to TRBJ2-3; 9 nucleotides match TRBD2. Per the germline V gene, CDR1 is SGHRS and CDR2 is YFSETQ. This CDR3 comprises 16 residues. V dropped 2 bases and J dropped 3; count of bases not matched to a gene: 7. The CDR3 coding sequence is TGCGCCAGCAGCTTTGAATTGGCGGGAGGGACAGATACGCAGTATTTT. Its protein product is CASSFELAGGTDTQYF.

This clone is a singleton in its sample. The J gene is TRBJ1-5, the V gene TRBV6-2 or TRBV6-3; D is possibly TRBD1 (5 bases). This CDR3 is 15 amino acids long. Trimming took off 6 bases at V and 4 bases at J, with 16 bases between the two ends. From germline, CDR1 is MNHEY and CDR2 SVGEGT. The CDR3 protein is CASSVGGTANQPQHF. In DNA form, the CDR3 reads TGTGCCAGCAGCGTTGGCGGGACGGCGAATCAGCCCCAGCATTTT.

This rearrangement joins TRBV27 to TRBJ2-3, with a tentative D call TRBD2 (5 bases). Per germline, CDR1 MNHEY and CDR2 SMNVEV (reference sequence). This CDR3 region has 16 residues. V was pared by 2 bases and J by 1 base, with 13 bases between. The CDR3 spells CASSLILGRGTDTQYF. CDR3 DNA sequence: TGTGCCAGCAGTTTAATATTAGGGAGAGGCACAGATACGCAGTATTTT.

This clone has more than one count but fewer than ten. The chain couples TRBV4-3 to TRBJ1-4; D may be TRBD1 (5 bases). This CDR3 comprises 15 residues. V dropped 0 bases and J dropped 8 bases, with 13 bases sitting between them. Germline V lookup: CDR1 LGHNA, CDR2 YSLEER. Here the CDR3 DNA reads TGCGCCAGCAGCCAAGACCGGGGGATAGGGGAAAAACTGTTTTTT. This encodes CASSQDRGIGEKLFF.

This clone was detected only once. The chain links TRBV4-3 to TRBJ1-1; the D is unclear. The CDR3 spans 15 residues. Germline V gene sequence: CDR1 LGHNA, CDR2 YSLEER. Between the trimmed V and J ends, which lost 1 base and 1 base, there was a span of 10 bases. CDR3 sequence: CASSQVSSGNTEAFF. The CDR3 nucleotides are TGCGCCAGCAGCCAAGTCTCGTCCGGGAACACTGAAGCTTTCTTT.

The rearrangement joins TRBV5-1 to TRBJ2-1; 9 bases map to TRBD1. The germline V gene encodes CDR1 SGHRS and CDR2 YFSETQ. CDR3 length equals 13 residues. Trimming removed 6 bases from V and 4 bases from J; junction bases left unmatched: 2. The CDR3 DNA reads as TGCGCCAGCACGACAGGGGGGTACAATGAGCAGTTCTTC. Translated: CASTTGGYNEQFF.

The CDR3 DNA follows: TGTGCCAGCAGCTTGGGACATAACACCGGGGAGCTGTTTTTT. Translating gives CASSLGHNTGELFF. The J gene is TRBJ2-2, the V gene TRBV9; TRBD1 might be the D (6 bases). Deletions cut 4 bases from V and 2 bases from J, with 9 bases between. This CDR3 region has 14 residues. Germline V gene data show CDR1 as SGDLS and CDR2 as YYNGEE.

V is TRBV27 and J is TRBJ2-7, with D possibly TRBD2 on 7 matching bases. The V end lost 6 bases, the J end lost 1 base, and 16 bases lay between the germline ends. This CDR3 has 15 amino acids. CDR1 and CDR2 from the germline V gene are MNHEY and SMNVEV (reference sequence). In DNA, the CDR3 is TGTGCCAGCAGCCCTACAGGGACTAATTCCTACGAGCAGTACGTC. This encodes CASSPTGTNSYEQYV.